The sequence of this T cell receptor beta chain was determined in a study of blood T cells in healthy people across ages. About 10 milliliters of peripheral blood were drawn from each donor into EDTA-treated tubes. The length of the CDR3 is 13 residues. Study outcomes and limitations: Estimated diversity, derived from one million T cells, was regarded as an underestimate.

A second PCR, run for about 7 to 11 cycles, used a sample-barcoded 5' primer plus a J-beta primer mix. Each CDR3 protein is one row after TCRdb ran MiXCR on the 5' RACE reads. The sample yields about 1,000,000 distinct CDR3 sequences, 40% to 50% seen once. About this clonotype: Its antigen is not known.

This sequence originates from a woman aged 60 to 75 in good health. Material: blood. The V and J genes are TRBV21-1 and TRBJ2-1. TRBV21-1 is shown as a pseudogene. CDR3 DNA sequence: TGTGCCAGCACGTGGGACTCCTACAATGAGCAGTTCTTC. This sequence encodes CASTWDSYNEQFF.